What follows are 5 T cell receptor beta chains derived from one specimen sequenced in a study of blood T cells in healthy people across ages. The use of a sample-barcoded 5' primer and a J-beta primer mix characterized a second PCR of roughly 6 to 11 cycles. TCRdb redid the calling of the 5' RACE reads with MiXCR, one entry per CDR3 protein. The sample records roughly 800,000 distinct CDR3 sequences, 25% being singletons. These same data were also listed under a study on T cells of mothers and their children.

The sample was blood. The receptors were gathered from a boy aged 5-17 years in good health.

CDR3 nucleotide sequence: TGTGCCAGCAGCGCGACGACAGGGGCGGGTTCCTACGAGCAGTACTTC. Residues: CASSATTGAGSYEQYF. The gene calls are TRBV9 and TRBJ2-7, with 8 bases aligning to TRBD1. V gave up 3 bases and J gave up 1 base; unmatched junction bases: 9. Germline V gene data show CDR1 as SGDLS and CDR2 as YYNGEE. The CDR3 sequence is 16 residues long.

Only a few counts were recorded for this clonotype. This chain joins TRBV28 and TRBJ2-5; D ambiguous. This CDR3 comprises 16 residues. Germline CDR1 and CDR2: MDHEN and SYDVKM. The ends were cut back, 6 bases at V and 5 bases at J, with 22 bases in the middle. The DNA of the CDR3 is TGTGCCAGCAGCTCCTGGACCAGCGAGGTCGGGGAGACCCAGTACTTC. Amino acids: CASSSWTSEVGETQYF.

This clonotype has just a few counts. The chain carries TRBV7-9 and TRBJ2-1; D possibly corresponds to TRBD2 (6 bases). This CDR3 has 14 amino acids. The V end lost 4 bases, the J end lost 7 bases, and 14 bases lay between the germline ends. Germline V gives CDR1 SEHNR, CDR2 FQNEAQ (reference sequence). The CDR3 coding sequence is TGTGCCAGCAGCTCCCGGACTAATGCAAATGAGCAGTTCTTC. Its protein is CASSSRTNANEQFF.

The chain couples TRBV11-2 to TRBJ2-5; D remains unclear. The CDR3 runs 13 residues. Germline-derived CDR1 and CDR2 are SGHAT and FQNNGV. The germline V and J ends were trimmed by 4 bases and 5 bases, with 11 bases remaining between them. The CDR3 region is CASSSRIWETQYF. The CDR3 DNA reads TGTGCCAGCAGCTCAAGGATCTGGGAGACCCAGTACTTC.

This clonotype came up a few times. At one end, the junction sequence differs from germline, possibly due to a read error. The rearrangement uses TRBV5-1 and TRBJ2-5; the D gene is possibly TRBD2 (6 bases). The CDR3 runs 14 residues. In germline, CDR1 is SGHRS, CDR2 YFSETQ. The CDR3 region is CANSLGGLEETQYF. CDR3 in DNA: TGCGCCAACAGCTTGGGGGGACTGGAAGAGACCCAGTACTTC. Combining the CDR3 with reference TRBV5-1 and TRBJ2-5 gives the whole variable domain KAGVTQTPRYLIKTRGQQVTLSCSPISGHRSVSWYQQTPGQGLQFLFEYFSETQRNKGNFPGRFSGRQFSNSRSEMNVSTLELGDSALYLCANSLGGLEETQYFGPGTRLLVL.